Reported below is one T cell receptor beta chain. The CDR3 spans 16 residues. V lost 6 bases, J lost 4 bases, and 9 bases stayed unmatched. This sample was taken from a study of Graves' ophthalmopathy and Graves' hyperthyroidism. Study-level information: Before any treatment was given, at initial diagnosis, peripheral blood was collected.

In donors with ophthalmopathy, activity was moderate-to-severe, with CAS ≥3, NOSPECS ≥4 and duration under 3 months. Investigators amplified TCR beta CDR3 regions from RNA transcripts. Following a first-round RT-PCR that used HTBI primers, a second-round multiplex PCR was carried out. MiXCR was run by TCRdb on the multiplex PCR reads, yielding one entry per CDR3 protein. This sample carries about 340,000 distinct CDR3 sequences, under 20% of them seen once, and the ten largest clones take over 9%. This receptor was taken from an adult man with Graves' ophthalmopathy. Specimen: peripheral blood. The chain carries TRBV12-3 or TRBV12-4 and TRBJ1-2, with 12 bases matching TRBD1. The CDR3 loop is CASRAGTGGFVYGYTF. Here the CDR3 DNA reads TGTGCCAGCAGAGCCGGGACAGGGGGCTTCGTCTATGGCTACACCTTC.